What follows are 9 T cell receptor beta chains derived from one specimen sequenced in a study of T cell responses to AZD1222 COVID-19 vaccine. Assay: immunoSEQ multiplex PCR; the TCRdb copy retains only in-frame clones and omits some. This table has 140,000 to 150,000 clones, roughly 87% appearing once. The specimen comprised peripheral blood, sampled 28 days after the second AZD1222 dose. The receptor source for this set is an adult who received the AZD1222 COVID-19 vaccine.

The CDR3 reads CAISETTGENGYTF. In DNA form, the CDR3 reads TGTGCCATCAGTGAGACCACAGGGGAGAATGGCTACACCTTC. This sequence joins TRBV10-3 and TRBJ1-2, with 7 bases identical to TRBD1. This CDR3 region has 14 residues. CDR1 ENHRY and CDR2 SYGVKD come from the germline V gene. V lost 2 bases to trimming and J lost 6 bases; unmatched junction nucleotides: 6.

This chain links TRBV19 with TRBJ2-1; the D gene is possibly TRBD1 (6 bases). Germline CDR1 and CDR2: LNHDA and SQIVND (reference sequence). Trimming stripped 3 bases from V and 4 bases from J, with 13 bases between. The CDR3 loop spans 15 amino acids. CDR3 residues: CASSIWAGEYNEQFF. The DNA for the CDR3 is TGTGCCAGTAGTATTTGGGCAGGGGAGTACAATGAGCAGTTCTTC.

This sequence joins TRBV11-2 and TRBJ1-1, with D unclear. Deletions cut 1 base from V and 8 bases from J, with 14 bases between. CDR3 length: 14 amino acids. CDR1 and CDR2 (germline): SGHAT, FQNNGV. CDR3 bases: TGTGCCAGCAGCTTAGGGCAGTCTAAGACGGAAGCTTTCTTT. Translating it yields CASSLGQSKTEAFF.

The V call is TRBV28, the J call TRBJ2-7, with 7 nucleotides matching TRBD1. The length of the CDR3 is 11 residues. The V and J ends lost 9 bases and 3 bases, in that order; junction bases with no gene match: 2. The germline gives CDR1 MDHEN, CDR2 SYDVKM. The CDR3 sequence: CASGDSYEQYF. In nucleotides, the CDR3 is TGTGCCAGTGGGGACAGCTACGAGCAGTACTTC.

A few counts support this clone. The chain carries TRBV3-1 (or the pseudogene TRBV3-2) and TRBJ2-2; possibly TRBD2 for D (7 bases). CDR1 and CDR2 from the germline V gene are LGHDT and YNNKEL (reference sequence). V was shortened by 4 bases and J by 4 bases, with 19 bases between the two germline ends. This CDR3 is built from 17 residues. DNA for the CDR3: TGTGCCAGCAGCCGGAAAGGTGCGGGGGCGGGCACCGGGGAGCTGTTTTTT. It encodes CASSRKGAGAGTGELFF.

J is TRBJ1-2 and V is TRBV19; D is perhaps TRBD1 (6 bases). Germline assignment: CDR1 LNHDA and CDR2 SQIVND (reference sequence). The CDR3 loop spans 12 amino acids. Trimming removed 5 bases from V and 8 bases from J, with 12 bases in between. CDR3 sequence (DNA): TGTGCCAGTAGTGTCTACAGGGAAGGCTACACCTTC. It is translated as CASSVYREGYTF.

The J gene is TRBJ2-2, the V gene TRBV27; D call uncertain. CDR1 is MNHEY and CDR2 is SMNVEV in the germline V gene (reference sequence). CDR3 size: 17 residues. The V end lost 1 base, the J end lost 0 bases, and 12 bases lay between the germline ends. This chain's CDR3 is CASSLFFGRSNTGELFF. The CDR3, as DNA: TGTGCCAGCAGTTTATTTTTCGGCAGGTCGAACACCGGGGAGCTGTTTTTT.

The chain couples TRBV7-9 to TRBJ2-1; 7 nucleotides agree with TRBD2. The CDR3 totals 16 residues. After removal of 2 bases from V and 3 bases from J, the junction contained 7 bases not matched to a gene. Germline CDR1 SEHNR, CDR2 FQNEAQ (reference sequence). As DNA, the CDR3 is TGTGCCAGCAGCTTATCCGGGGGGACCAGCTACAATGAGCAGTTCTTC. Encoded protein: CASSLSGGTSYNEQFF.

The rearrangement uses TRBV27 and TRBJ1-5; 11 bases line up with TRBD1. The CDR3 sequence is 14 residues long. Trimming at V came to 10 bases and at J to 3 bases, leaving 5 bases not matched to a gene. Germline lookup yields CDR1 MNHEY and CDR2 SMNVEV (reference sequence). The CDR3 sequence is CATSGQGVNQPQHF. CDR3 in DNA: TGTGCCACCTCGGGACAGGGGGTCAATCAGCCCCAGCATTTT.